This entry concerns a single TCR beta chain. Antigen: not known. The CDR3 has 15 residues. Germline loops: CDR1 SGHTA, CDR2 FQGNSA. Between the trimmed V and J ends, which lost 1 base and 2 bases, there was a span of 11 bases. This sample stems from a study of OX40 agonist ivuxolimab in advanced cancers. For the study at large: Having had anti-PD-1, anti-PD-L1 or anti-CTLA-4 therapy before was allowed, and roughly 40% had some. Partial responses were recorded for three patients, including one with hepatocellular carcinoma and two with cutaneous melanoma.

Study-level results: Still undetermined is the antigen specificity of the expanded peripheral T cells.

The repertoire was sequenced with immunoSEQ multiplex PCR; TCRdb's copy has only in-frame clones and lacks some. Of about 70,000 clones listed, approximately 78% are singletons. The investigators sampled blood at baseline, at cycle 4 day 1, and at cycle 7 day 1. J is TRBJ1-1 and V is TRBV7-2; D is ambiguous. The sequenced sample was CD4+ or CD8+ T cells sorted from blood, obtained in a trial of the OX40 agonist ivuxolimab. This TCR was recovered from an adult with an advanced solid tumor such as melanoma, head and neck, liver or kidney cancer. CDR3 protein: CASSLVWGRNTEAFF. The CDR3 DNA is TGTGCCAGCAGCTTAGTTTGGGGTAGAAACACTGAAGCTTTCTTT.